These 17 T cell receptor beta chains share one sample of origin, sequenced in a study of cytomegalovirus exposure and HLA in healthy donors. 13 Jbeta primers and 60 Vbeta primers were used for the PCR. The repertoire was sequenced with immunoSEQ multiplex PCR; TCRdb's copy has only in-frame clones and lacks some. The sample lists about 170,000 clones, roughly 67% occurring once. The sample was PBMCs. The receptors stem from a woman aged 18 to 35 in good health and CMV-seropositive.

CDR3: CASSQEGYRDTDTQYF. For the CDR3, the DNA is TGTGCCAGCAGCCAAGAGGGGTACAGGGACACAGATACGCAGTATTTT. V and J are TRBV14 and TRBJ2-3, with a tentative D call TRBD1 (6 bases). The V end lost 0 bases, the J end lost 2 bases, and 12 bases lay between the germline ends. The germline gives CDR1 SGHDN, CDR2 FVKESK. CDR3 length: 16 amino acids.

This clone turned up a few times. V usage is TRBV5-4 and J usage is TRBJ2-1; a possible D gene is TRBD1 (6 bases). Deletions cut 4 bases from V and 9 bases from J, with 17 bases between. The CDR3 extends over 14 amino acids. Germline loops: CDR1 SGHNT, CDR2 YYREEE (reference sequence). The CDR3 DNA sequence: TGTGCCAGCAGCCGGGACATTGAGAACCTTGAGCAGTTCTTC. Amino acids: CASSRDIENLEQFF.

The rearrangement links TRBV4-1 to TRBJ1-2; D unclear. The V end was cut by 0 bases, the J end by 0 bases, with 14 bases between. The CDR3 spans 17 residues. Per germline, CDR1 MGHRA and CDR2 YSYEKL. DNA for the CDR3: TGCGCCAGCAGCCAAGATCCGGGATTCGACTCTAACTATGGCTACACCTTC. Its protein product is CASSQDPGFDSNYGYTF.

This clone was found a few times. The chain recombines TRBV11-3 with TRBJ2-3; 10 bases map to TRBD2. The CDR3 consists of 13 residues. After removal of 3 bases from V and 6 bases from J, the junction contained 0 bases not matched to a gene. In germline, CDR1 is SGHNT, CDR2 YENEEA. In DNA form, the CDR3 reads TGTGCCAGCAGCTTGGGACTAGCGGATACGCAGTATTTT. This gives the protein CASSLGLADTQYF.

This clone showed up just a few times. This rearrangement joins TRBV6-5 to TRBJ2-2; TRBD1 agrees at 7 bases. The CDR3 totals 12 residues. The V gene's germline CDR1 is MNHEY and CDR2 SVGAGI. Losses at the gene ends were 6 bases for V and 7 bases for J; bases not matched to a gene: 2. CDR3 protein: CASRDRVGELFF. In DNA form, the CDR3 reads TGTGCCAGCAGAGACAGGGTCGGGGAGCTGTTTTTT.

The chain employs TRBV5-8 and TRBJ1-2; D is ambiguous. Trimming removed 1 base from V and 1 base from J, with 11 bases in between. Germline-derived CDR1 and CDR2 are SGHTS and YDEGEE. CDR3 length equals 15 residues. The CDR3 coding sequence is TGTGCCAGCAGCTTGAGGAGTTCAGTTAACTATGGCTACACCTTC. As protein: CASSLRSSVNYGYTF.

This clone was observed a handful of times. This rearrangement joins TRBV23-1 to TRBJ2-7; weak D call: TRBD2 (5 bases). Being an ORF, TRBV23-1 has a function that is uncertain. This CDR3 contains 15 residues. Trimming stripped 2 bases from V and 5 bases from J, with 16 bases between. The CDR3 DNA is TGCGCCAGCAGTCAAAGGTACCGGGCGGGTGACGAGCAGTACTTC. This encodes CASSQRYRAGDEQYF.

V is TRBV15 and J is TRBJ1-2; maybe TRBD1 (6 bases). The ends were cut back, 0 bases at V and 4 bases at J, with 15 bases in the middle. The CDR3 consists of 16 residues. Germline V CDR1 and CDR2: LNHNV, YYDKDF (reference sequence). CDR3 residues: CATSREWTAYVYGYTF. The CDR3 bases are TGTGCCACCAGCAGAGAGTGGACAGCATACGTCTATGGCTACACCTTC. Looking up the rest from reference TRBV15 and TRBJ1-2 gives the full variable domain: DAMVIQNPRYQVTQFGKPVTLSCSQTLNHNVMYWYQQKSSQAPKLLFHYYDKDFNNEADTPDNFQSRRPNTSFCFLDIRSPGLGDTAMYLCATSREWTAYVYGYTFGSGTRLTVV.

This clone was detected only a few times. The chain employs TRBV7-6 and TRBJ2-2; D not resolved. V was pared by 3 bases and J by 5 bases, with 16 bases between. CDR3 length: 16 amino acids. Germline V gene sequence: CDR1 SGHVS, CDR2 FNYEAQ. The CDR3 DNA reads TGTGCCAGCAGCTTCGTACTACAACCTGAGACCGGGGAGCTGTTTTTT. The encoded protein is CASSFVLQPETGELFF.

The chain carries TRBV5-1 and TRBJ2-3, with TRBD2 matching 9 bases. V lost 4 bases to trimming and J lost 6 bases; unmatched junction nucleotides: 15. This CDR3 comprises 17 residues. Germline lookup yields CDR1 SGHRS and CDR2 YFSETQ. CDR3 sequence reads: CASSPMARRGGLDTQYF. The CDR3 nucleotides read TGCGCCAGCAGCCCGATGGCCCGGCGGGGGGGCCTGGATACGCAGTATTTT.

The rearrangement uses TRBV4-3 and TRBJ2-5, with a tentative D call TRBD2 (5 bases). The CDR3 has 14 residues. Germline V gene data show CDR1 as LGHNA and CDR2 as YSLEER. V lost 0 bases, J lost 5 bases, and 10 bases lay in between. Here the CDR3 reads CASSQDDRGETQYF. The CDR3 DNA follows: TGCGCCAGCAGCCAAGATGATCGAGGGGAGACCCAGTACTTC.

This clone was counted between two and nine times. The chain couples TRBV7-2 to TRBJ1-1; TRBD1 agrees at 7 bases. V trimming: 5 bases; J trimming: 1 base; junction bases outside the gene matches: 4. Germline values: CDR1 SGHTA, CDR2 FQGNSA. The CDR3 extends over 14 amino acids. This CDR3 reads CASSTRTGNTEAFF. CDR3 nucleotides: TGTGCCAGCAGCACCCGGACAGGGAACACTGAAGCTTTCTTT. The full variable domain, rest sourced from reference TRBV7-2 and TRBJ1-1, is GAGVSQSPSNKVTEKGKDVELRCDPISGHTALYWYRQSLGQGLEFLIYFQGNSAPDKSGLPSDRFSAERTGGSVSTLTIQRTQQEDSAVYLCASSTRTGNTEAFFGQGTRLTVV.

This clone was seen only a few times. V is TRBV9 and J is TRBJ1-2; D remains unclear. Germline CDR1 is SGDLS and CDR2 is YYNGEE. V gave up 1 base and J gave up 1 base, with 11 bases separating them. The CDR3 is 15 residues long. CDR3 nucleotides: TGTGCCAGCAGCGTAAGGTCAGACAATAACTATGGCTACACCTTC. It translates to CASSVRSDNNYGYTF.

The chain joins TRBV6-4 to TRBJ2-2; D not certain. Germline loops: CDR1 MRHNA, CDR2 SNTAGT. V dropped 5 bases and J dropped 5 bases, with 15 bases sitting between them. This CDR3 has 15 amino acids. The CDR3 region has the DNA TGTGCCAGCAGTCCCTCGCAGGCCAATACCGGGGAGCTGTTTTTT. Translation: CASSPSQANTGELFF.

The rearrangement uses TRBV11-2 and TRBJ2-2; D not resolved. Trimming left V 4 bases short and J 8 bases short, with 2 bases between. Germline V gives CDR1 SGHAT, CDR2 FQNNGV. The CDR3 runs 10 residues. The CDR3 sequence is CASSSGELFF. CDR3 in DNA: TGTGCCAGCAGCTCGGGGGAGCTGTTTTTT.

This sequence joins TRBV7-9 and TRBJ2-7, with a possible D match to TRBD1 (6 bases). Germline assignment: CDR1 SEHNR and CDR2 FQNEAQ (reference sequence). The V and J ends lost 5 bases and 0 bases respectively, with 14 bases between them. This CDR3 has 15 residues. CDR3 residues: CASSLQQGSSYEQYF. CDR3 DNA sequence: TGTGCCAGCAGCCTCCAACAGGGTTCCTCCTACGAGCAGTACTTC.

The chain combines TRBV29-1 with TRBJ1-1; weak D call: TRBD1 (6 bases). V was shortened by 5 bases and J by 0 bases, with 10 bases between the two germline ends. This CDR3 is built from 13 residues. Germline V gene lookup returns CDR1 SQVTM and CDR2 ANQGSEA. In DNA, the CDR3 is TGCAGCGTTCGAGGACAGCTGAACACTGAAGCTTTCTTT. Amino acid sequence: CSVRGQLNTEAFF.